This T cell receptor beta chain was sequenced during a study of blood T cell repertoires in COVID-19. Study as a whole: Acute and convalescent COVID-19 samples came from the United States, Italy and Spain.

V dropped 1 base and J dropped 6 bases, with 13 bases sitting between them. This CDR3 contains 13 residues. Germline V gives CDR1 SQVTM, CDR2 ANQGSEA. Measured with immunoSEQ multiplex PCR; TCRdb has only the in-frame clones, and not every one. The table records nearly 350,000 clones, about 90% of them present only once. The sample comprised PBMCs or T cells enriched from blood (not recorded which). The TCR originated in a woman aged 25-40 years who had recovered from COVID-19. The chain couples TRBV29-1 to TRBJ2-7; a possible D gene is TRBD2 (7 bases). Written as DNA, the CDR3 is TGCAGCGTTGAAGTGGGGGGGCAGAGCGAGCAGTACTTC. It translates to CSVEVGGQSEQYF.